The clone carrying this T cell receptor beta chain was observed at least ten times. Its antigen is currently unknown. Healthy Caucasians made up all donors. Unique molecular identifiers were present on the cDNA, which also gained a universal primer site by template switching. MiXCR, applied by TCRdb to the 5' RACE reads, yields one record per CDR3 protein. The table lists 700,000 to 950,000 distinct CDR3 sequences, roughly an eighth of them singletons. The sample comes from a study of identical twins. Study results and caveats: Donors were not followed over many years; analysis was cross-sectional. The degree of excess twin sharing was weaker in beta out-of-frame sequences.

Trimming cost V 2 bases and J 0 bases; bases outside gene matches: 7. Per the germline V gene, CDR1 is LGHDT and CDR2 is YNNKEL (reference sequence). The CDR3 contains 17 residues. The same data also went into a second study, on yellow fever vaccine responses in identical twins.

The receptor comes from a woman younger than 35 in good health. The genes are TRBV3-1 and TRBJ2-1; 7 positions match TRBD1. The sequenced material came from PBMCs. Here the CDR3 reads CASSQWDRLTSYNEQFF. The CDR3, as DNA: TGTGCCAGCAGCCAATGGGACAGACTCACCTCCTACAATGAGCAGTTCTTC.